This T cell receptor (beta chain) was found in a study of T cells in Graves' hyperthyroidism and ophthalmopathy. TCR beta CDR3 regions were amplified from RNA. An initial round of RT-PCR targeting the TCR CDR3 relied on the HTBI primer set. One entry per CDR3 protein results from TCRdb running MiXCR on the multiplex PCR reads. The table records some 720,000 distinct CDR3 sequences, about 17% of them present only once. CDR1 is SGDLS, CDR2 YYNGEE, per germline. CDR3 length equals 14 residues. Trimming removed 8 bases at V and 8 bases at J, with 20 bases between. This clonotype was seen many times. The chain combines TRBV9 with TRBJ1-5; D not certain. The receptor's source is a man younger than 35 with Graves' hyperthyroidism. The specimen sequenced was blood. CDR3 nucleotide sequence: TGTGCCAGTCCGCGGTCCCCGGAGCACAAGCCCCAGCATTTT. Protein: CASPRSPEHKPQHF. Together with reference TRBV9 and TRBJ1-5, the CDR3 gives the full variable domain: DSGVTQTPKHLITATGQRVTLRCSPRSGDLSVYWYQQSLDQGLQFLIQYYNGEERAKGNILERFSAQQFPDLHSELNLSSLELGDSALYFCASPRSPEHKPQHFGDGTRLSIL.